This TCR beta chain was sequenced in a study of T cell changes during pregnancy in multiple sclerosis. Method: immunoSEQ multiplex PCR; TCRdb's copy keeps in-frame clones and lacks some. This table has 30,000 to 45,000 clones, around nine tenths appearing once. This clone occurred once. This CDR3 contains 14 residues. This specimen consisted of peripheral blood, obtained before pregnancy. This TCR was sampled from a female donor with multiple sclerosis, enrolled in a pregnancy study. The genes are TRBV12-1 and TRBJ2-2; the table's D gene call, TRBD1, was not cross checked with the DNA. TRBV12-1 is annotated as a pseudogene. CDR3 sequence reads: CASSPPGGPGELFF. CDR3 sequence (DNA): TGTGCCAGCAGCCCCCCAGGGGGCCCCGGGGAGCTGTTTTTT.